A selection of T cell receptor beta chains follows, all from one sample in a study of T cell responses to AZD1222 COVID-19 vaccine. The method was immunoSEQ multiplex PCR; TCRdb's version includes in-frame clones alone and lacks a portion of them. In the table there are roughly 150,000 clones, 90% of which are singletons. Sample: peripheral blood, taken 28 days after the second AZD1222 dose. The receptors come from an adult who received the AZD1222 COVID-19 vaccine. CDR3s include the opening cysteine and the closing phenylalanine or tryptophan. The order of the fields is D gene, clone size, CDR3 length, J gene, V gene, CDR3 protein, CDR3 DNA. The D gene is left open where the match is weak. The size field is filled for only some rows; it gives once, few, many or a size class.

>TRBD2|once|14|TRBJ2-5|TRBV28
CASSFLAGGETQYF
TGTGCCAGCAGTTTCCTAGCGGGAGGAGAGACCCAGTACTTC
>.|.|17|TRBJ1-6|TRBV19
CASSKTGYVGIDSPLHF
TGTGCCAGTAGCAAGACGGGTTATGTCGGTATTGATTCACCCCTCCACTTT
>.|.|14|TRBJ1-6|TRBV25-1
CASSRGTSHSPLHF
TGTGCCAGCAGTAGGGGCACCTCACATTCACCCCTCCACTTT
>TRBD2|.|16|TRBJ2-1|TRBV5-1
CASSGGYGGSHNEQFF
TGCGCCAGCAGCGGCGGTTATGGCGGGAGTCACAATGAGCAGTTCTTC
>TRBD2|.|15|TRBJ2-5|TRBV3-1/TRBV3-2
CASSRTSGGRETQYF
TGTGCCAGCAGCCGTACTAGCGGGGGTCGAGAGACCCAGTACTTC
>.|.|17|TRBJ1-2|TRBV27
CASSLSTGTETNYGYTF
TGTGCCAGCAGTTTATCGACCGGGACTGAGACTAACTATGGCTACACCTTC
>TRBD1|.|13|TRBJ1-2|TRBV10-3
CAISEGTDYGYTF
TGTGCCATCAGTGAGGGGACAGACTATGGCTACACCTTC
>TRBD1|.|18|TRBJ2-4|TRBV19
CASSRRGAGTGDKNIQYF
TGTGCCAGTAGCAGAAGGGGAGCAGGGACAGGGGACAAAAACATTCAGTACTTC
>.|.|16|TRBJ2-1|TRBV3-1/TRBV3-2
CASSPGERPLYNEQFF
TGTGCCAGCAGCCCTGGCGAGCGCCCACTATACAATGAGCAGTTCTTC
>TRBD1|.|15|TRBJ1-3|TRBV18
CASSSGQSSGNTIYF
TGTGCCAGCTCCTCGGGACAGTCCTCTGGAAACACCATATATTTT
>TRBD2|once|15|TRBJ2-7|TRBV6-5
CASRSGLAGSYEQYF
TGTGCCAGCAGATCGGGACTAGCGGGGTCCTACGAGCAGTACTTC
>.|.|12|TRBJ2-7|TRBV14
CASSPSSYEQYF
TGTGCCAGCAGCCCCAGCTCCTACGAGCAGTACTTC
>.|once|14|TRBJ2-1|TRBV4-3
CASSQERVDNEQFF
TGCGCCAGCAGCCAGGAACGGGTGGATAATGAGCAGTTCTTC
>TRBD2|.|12|TRBJ2-7|TRBV7-2
CASSNSGYEQYF
TGTGCCAGCAGCAATAGCGGGTACGAGCAGTACTTC
>.|.|16|TRBJ2-5|TRBV27
CASSFIDRLNQETQYF
TGTGCCAGCAGTTTCATCGACAGGCTGAATCAAGAGACCCAGTACTTC
>.|.|12|TRBJ1-1|TRBV15
CATSPTDRGAFF
TGTGCCACCAGCCCGACCGACAGAGGAGCTTTCTTT
>TRBD2|.|15|TRBJ2-5|TRBV30
CAWSGGTSGGETQYF
TGTGCCTGGAGTGGCGGGACTAGCGGGGGAGAGACCCAGTACTTC
>.|.|13|TRBJ1-2|TRBV5-6
CASSLDSYYGYTF
TGTGCCAGCAGCCTGGACAGTTACTATGGCTACACCTTC
>TRBD1|.|14|TRBJ1-2|TRBV19
CASSTTGGVGGYTF
TGTGCCAGTAGTACGACAGGGGGCGTAGGTGGCTACACCTTC
>.|few|13|TRBJ1-6|TRBV29-1
CSVQGTNNSPLHF
TGCAGCGTCCAGGGCACCAATAATTCACCCCTCCACTTT
>TRBD2|.|15|TRBJ2-3|TRBV11-3
CASSLSTTSGDTQYF
TGTGCCAGCAGCCTTTCGACGACTAGCGGAGATACGCAGTATTTT
>TRBD2|.|13|TRBJ2-7|TRBV10-3
CAISRTSSYEQYF
TGTGCCATCAGTCGGACTAGTTCCTACGAGCAGTACTTC
>TRBD1|.|18|TRBJ1-1|TRBV7-9
CASSLGFGAGGKNTEAFF
TGTGCCAGCAGCTTAGGGTTTGGGGCAGGGGGTAAGAACACTGAAGCTTTCTTT
>.|.|11|TRBJ2-5|TRBV2
CASTPDETQYF
TGTGCCAGCACCCCCGACGAGACCCAGTACTTC
>.|.|16|TRBJ1-4|TRBV10-2
CASSESPLRGNEKLFF
TGCGCCAGCAGTGAGTCGCCACTGAGGGGTAATGAAAAACTGTTTTTT
>TRBD1|.|14|TRBJ1-2|TRBV6-5
CASRDEQGGSGYTF
TGTGCCAGCAGAGACGAACAGGGGGGAAGTGGCTACACCTTC
>.|.|14|TRBJ1-1|TRBV18
CASSPLDRNTEAFF
TGTGCCAGCTCACCACTGGACAGGAACACTGAAGCTTTCTTT
>.|.|13|TRBJ2-3|TRBV7-9
CASSLTTTDTQYF
TGTGCCAGCAGCTTAACCACCACAGATACGCAGTATTTT
>TRBD1|.|16|TRBJ1-5|TRBV19
CASSRRRDRGNQPQHF
TGTGCCAGTAGCCGACGCCGGGACAGGGGCAATCAGCCCCAGCATTTT
>.|.|16|TRBJ2-7|TRBV11-2
CASSLELVTATYEQYF
TGTGCCAGCAGCTTAGAGCTGGTGACAGCTACCTACGAGCAGTACTTC
>TRBD1|.|16|TRBJ2-7|TRBV18
CASSPLEGRGSHEQYF
TGTGCCAGCTCACCATTAGAGGGCAGGGGGAGCCACGAGCAGTACTTC
>.|.|14|TRBJ2-1|TRBV5-1
CASSLWPEANEQFF
TGCGCCAGCAGCTTGTGGCCCGAGGCTAATGAGCAGTTCTTC
>.|.|13|TRBJ1-2|TRBV7-6
CASAMERWDGYTF
TGTGCCAGCGCAATGGAAAGGTGGGATGGCTACACCTTC
>.|.|14|TRBJ1-1|TRBV19
CASSIGGGNTEAFF
TGTGCCAGTAGTATTGGGGGAGGGAACACTGAAGCTTTCTTT
>TRBD2|.|14|TRBJ2-7|TRBV9
CASSVLAGGHEQYF
TGTGCCAGCAGCGTACTAGCGGGAGGTCACGAGCAGTACTTC
>.|.|12|TRBJ1-5|TRBV20-1
CSATDFNQPQHF
TGCAGTGCTACTGATTTCAATCAGCCCCAGCATTTT
>.|.|12|TRBJ2-3|TRBV3-1/TRBV3-2
CASSRATDTQYF
TGTGCCAGCAGCCGAGCCACAGATACGCAGTATTTT
>.|.|13|TRBJ2-7|TRBV5-1
CASSLYGPREQYF
TGCGCCAGCAGCTTGTACGGTCCGCGGGAGCAGTACTTC
>.|.|19|TRBJ2-7|TRBV7-2
CASSSSTTPATRVPYEQYF
TGTGCCAGCAGCTCTAGCACCACGCCGGCCACCAGGGTTCCCTACGAGCAGTACTTC
>.|.|15|TRBJ2-1|TRBV5-1
CASSLNTGLRNEQFF
TGCGCCAGCAGCTTGAATACTGGTTTGCGCAATGAGCAGTTCTTC
>TRBD2|.|15|TRBJ2-1|TRBV5-1
CASSLGTSGGGEQFF
TGCGCCAGCAGCTTGGGGACTAGCGGAGGGGGTGAGCAGTTCTTC
>.|.|15|TRBJ1-2|TRBV27
CASSLSGAGRHGYTF
TGTGCCAGCAGTTTATCCGGGGCAGGGCGGCATGGCTACACCTTC
>.|.|18|TRBJ1-5|TRBV19
CASSKPVTNKRGNQPQHF
TGTGCCAGTAGTAAGCCCGTCACGAACAAACGAGGCAATCAGCCCCAGCATTTT
>.|few|15|TRBJ2-1|TRBV6-5
CASSASGMGVNEQFF
TGTGCCAGCAGCGCCTCCGGGATGGGGGTCAATGAGCAGTTCTTC
>.|.|14|TRBJ2-7|TRBV29-1
CSVDRGFGSYEQYF
TGCAGCGTTGACAGGGGATTCGGCTCCTACGAGCAGTACTTC
>TRBD1|few|13|TRBJ1-5|TRBV12-3/TRBV12-4
CASSGTGTQPQHF
TGTGCCAGCAGTGGGACAGGGACCCAGCCCCAGCATTTT
>TRBD1|.|18|TRBJ1-5|TRBV28
CASSSTQSAGQGYQPQHF
TGTGCCAGCAGTTCCACTCAATCGGCGGGACAGGGTTATCAGCCCCAGCATTTT
>.|.|14|TRBJ1-2|TRBV24-1
CATSDSAQSYGYTF
TGTGCCACCAGTGATTCGGCACAGTCCTATGGCTACACCTTC
>TRBD1|.|14|TRBJ1-2|TRBV6-2/TRBV6-3
CASSGDSQSYGYTF
TGTGCCAGCAGTGGGGACAGCCAGAGCTATGGCTACACCTTC
>.|medium-sized|14|TRBJ1-3|TRBV7-8
CASSLDSTGNTIYF
TGTGCCAGCAGCTTAGACTCAACAGGAAACACCATATATTTT
>TRBD2|.|19|TRBJ2-1|TRBV10-3
CAISDPLGTSGETHNEQFF
TGTGCCATCAGCGATCCTCTGGGGACTAGCGGGGAGACCCACAATGAGCAGTTCTTC
>TRBD1|.|19|TRBJ1-2|TRBV28
CASRHNSGTGAAGEYGYTF
TGTGCCAGCAGGCATAACTCCGGGACAGGGGCCGCCGGGGAGTATGGCTACACCTTC
>.|.|18|TRBJ1-5|TRBV19
CASSIGDFGWTSNQPQHF
TGTGCCAGTAGTATAGGGGACTTTGGGTGGACTAGCAATCAGCCCCAGCATTTT
>TRBD2|.|15|TRBJ2-7|TRBV9
CASAAAGGPSYEQYF
TGTGCCAGCGCCGCGGCGGGAGGGCCCTCCTACGAGCAGTACTTC
>.|.|15|TRBJ2-5|TRBV5-1
CASSLAVGSQETQYF
TGCGCCAGCAGCTTGGCCGTGGGGTCCCAAGAGACCCAGTACTTC
>.|.|15|TRBJ1-6|TRBV19
CASSIKYSYNSPLHF
TGTGCCAGTAGTATAAAGTACTCCTATAATTCACCCCTCCACTTT
>TRBD1|.|17|TRBJ1-4|TRBV5-1
CASNEATGGFTSEKLFF
TGCGCCAGCAACGAAGCGACAGGGGGTTTTACCTCTGAAAAACTGTTTTTT
>TRBD1|.|15|TRBJ1-2|TRBV10-1
CASSESRGRGKGYTF
TGCGCCAGCAGTGAGTCGAGGGGGCGCGGAAAGGGCTACACCTTC